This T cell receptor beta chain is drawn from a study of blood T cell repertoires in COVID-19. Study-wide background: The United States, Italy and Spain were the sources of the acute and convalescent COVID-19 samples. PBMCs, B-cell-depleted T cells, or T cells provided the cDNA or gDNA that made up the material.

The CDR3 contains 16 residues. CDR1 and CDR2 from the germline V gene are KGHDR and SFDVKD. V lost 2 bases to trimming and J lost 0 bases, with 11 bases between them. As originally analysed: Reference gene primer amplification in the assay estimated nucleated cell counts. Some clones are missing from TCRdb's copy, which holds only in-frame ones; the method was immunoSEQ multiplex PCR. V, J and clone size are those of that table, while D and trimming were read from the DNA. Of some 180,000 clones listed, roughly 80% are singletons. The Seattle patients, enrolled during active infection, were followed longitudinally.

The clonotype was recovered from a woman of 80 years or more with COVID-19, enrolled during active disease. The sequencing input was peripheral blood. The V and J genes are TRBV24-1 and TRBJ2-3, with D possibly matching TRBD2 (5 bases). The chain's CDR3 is CATSDWASPSTDTQYF. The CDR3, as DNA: TGTGCCACCAGTGATTGGGCTAGCCCTAGCACAGATACGCAGTATTTT.